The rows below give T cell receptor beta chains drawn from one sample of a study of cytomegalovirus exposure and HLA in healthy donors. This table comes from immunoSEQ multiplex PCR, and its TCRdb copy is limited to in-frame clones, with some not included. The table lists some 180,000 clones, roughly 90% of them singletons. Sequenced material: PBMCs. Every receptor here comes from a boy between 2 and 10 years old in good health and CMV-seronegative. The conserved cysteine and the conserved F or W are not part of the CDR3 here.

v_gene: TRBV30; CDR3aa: AWTPRGVAEAF
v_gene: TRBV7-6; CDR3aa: ASAVSVGQNYEQY
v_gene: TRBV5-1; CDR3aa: ASSLALGYEQY
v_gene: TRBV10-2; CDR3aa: ASRPEGSRANVLT
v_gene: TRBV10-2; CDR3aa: ASRGDSRSSGYT
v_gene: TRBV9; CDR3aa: ASSVDRTYSPLH
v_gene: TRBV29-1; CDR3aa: SVGLDYEQY
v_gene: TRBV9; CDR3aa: ASSVGGGNYNEQF
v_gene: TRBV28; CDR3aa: ASSSTTRVWNEQF
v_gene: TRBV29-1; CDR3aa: SVEVTIAEQY
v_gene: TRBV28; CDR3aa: ASSSPWGRGREKLF
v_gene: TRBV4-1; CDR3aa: ASSPPQQGQGLYEQY
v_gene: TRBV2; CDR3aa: ASSEQFEAF
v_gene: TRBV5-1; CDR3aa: ASSDSRDRGRAGYT
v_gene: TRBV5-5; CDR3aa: ASSLGGLGNQPQH
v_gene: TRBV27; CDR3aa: ASKPAGQETQY
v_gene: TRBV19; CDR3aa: ASRAPQDSGEQY
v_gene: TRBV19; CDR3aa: ASSIEGQTGGYT
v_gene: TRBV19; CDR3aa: ASRTAGGLLNTEAF
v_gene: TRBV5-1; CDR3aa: ASSNPGGPNEKLF
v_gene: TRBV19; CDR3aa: ASTRGLSRSWPQH
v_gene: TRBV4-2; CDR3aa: ASSQDDGLGVGEQF
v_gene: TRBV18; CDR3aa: ASSPTGAQPQH
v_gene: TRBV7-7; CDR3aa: ASSPRAGGPYEQY
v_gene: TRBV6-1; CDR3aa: ASSEGLGGSYQPQH
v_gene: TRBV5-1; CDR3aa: ASHKVDEQY
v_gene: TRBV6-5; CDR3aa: ASRPRGGAYGYT
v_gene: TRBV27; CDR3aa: ASSSGYEQY
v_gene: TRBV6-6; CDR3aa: ASSYSAASYEQY
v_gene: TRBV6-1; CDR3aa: ASSGTGGTEAF
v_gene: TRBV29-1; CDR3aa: SVWGGPALDSYEQY
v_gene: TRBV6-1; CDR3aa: ASRADLNTGELF
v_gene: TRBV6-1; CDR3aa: ASHRLTDTQY
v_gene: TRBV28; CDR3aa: ASSLDRPTNEKLF
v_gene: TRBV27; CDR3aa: ASSWTGGQETQY
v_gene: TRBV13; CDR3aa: ASSLLAGGNTGELF
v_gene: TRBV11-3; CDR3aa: ASSPGLAESTDTQY
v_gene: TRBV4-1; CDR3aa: ASSQVGLIDGYT
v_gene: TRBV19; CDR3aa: ASSMMRGAGGILGYNEQF
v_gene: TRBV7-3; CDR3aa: ASSLTRGGAF
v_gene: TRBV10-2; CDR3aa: ASSVGLAGGLETQY
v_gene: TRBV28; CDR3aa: ASSRRLAGGQETQY
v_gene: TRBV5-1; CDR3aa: ASSWDRGADEQY
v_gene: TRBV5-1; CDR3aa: ASSLGQELSYT
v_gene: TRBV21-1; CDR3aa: ASSPPDVGLAGRSNEQF
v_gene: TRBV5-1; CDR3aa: ASSPRRTSGNTGELF
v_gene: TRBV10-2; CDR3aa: ASTTGGVGEQF
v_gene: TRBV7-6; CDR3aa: ASSPPDDRWTVSATNEKLF
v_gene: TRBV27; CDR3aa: ASRKTGDGEKLF
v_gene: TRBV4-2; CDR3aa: ASSQVGLAGGINEQF
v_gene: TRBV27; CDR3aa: ASSLTAGKIPRAKNIQY
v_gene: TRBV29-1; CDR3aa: SVRRGGSSGNTIY
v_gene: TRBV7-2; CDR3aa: ASSSWTSSYEQY
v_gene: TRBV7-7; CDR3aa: ASSPRGTDTQY